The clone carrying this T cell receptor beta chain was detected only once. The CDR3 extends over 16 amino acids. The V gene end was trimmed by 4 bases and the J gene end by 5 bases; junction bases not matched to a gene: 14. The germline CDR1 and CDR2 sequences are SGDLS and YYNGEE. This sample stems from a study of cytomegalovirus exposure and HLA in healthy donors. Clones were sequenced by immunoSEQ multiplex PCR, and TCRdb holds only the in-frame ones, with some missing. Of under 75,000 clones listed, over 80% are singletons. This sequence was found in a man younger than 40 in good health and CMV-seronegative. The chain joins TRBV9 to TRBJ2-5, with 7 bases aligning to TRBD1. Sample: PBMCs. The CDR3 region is CASSPGFYRGSETQYF. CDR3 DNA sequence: TGTGCCAGCAGCCCCGGATTTTACAGGGGCAGCGAGACCCAGTACTTC.